The 30 T cell receptor beta chains below all came from one sample that was sequenced in a study of cytomegalovirus exposure and HLA in healthy donors. 60 Vbeta and 13 Jbeta primers were used in PCR. Method: immunoSEQ multiplex PCR; TCRdb's copy keeps in-frame clones and lacks some. The sample records about 160,000 clones, roughly 84% being singletons. The source material was PBMCs. These receptor sequences come from a man aged 45-65 years in good health and CMV-seropositive.

This clone was recorded a few times. The chain links TRBV5-6 to TRBJ1-5; 9 bases align to TRBD1. The CDR3 consists of 15 residues. Unmatched junction bases numbered 0, after V lost 0 bases and J lost 2 bases. The germline CDR1 and CDR2 sequences are SGHDT and YYEEEE. The CDR3 DNA reads TGTGCCAGCAGCTTGGGACAGGGGGGCAATCAGCCCCAGCATTTT. Translation: CASSLGQGGNQPQHF.

The chain combines TRBV5-4 with TRBJ1-2; D is ambiguous. CDR1 is SGHNT, CDR2 YYREEE, per germline (reference sequence). CDR3 length: 13 amino acids. V lost 1 base and J 4 bases, leaving 8 bases between the germline ends. The CDR3 region is CASSLRGSYGYTF. CDR3 nucleotide sequence: TGTGCCAGCAGCTTGCGGGGTAGCTATGGCTACACCTTC.

The CDR3 DNA is TGTGCCAGTAGTAGGGCAGGGAACACTGAAGCTTTCTTT. As protein: CASSRAGNTEAFF. The chain has TRBV19 and TRBJ1-1; D call uncertain. V gave up 4 bases and J gave up 1 base, with 7 bases separating them. Germline lookup yields CDR1 LNHDA and CDR2 SQIVND (reference sequence). This CDR3 region has 13 residues.

This sequence joins TRBV12-5 and TRBJ1-6; tentative D call: TRBD1 (5 bases). The germline V gene encodes CDR1 LGHNT and CDR2 FRNRAP. This CDR3 region has 14 residues. V lost 4 bases and J 6 bases, leaving 10 bases between the germline ends. CDR3 sequence (DNA): TGTGCTAGTGGTTCCGGGGGGGGTAATTCACCCCTCCACTTT. It is translated as CASGSGGGNSPLHF.

The rearrangement joins TRBV7-8 to TRBJ2-2; 9 bases fit TRBD2. With 1 base clipped from V and 5 bases from J, the junction kept 8 bases outside the gene matches. This CDR3 is 17 amino acids long. Germline loops: CDR1 SGHVS, CDR2 FQNEAQ. The CDR3 DNA reads TGTGCCAGCAGCTTAGTTCGGTTAGCGGGAGTTACCGGGGAGCTGTTTTTT. It encodes CASSLVRLAGVTGELFF.

This rearrangement joins TRBV9 to TRBJ2-2; D remains ambiguous. Germline loops: CDR1 SGDLS, CDR2 YYNGEE. CDR3 length: 12 amino acids. Trimming shortened V by 4 bases and J by 8 bases, and 9 bases separated the two germline ends. This CDR3 reads CASSLLQGELFF. The CDR3 DNA follows: TGTGCCAGCAGCCTCCTCCAGGGGGAGCTGTTTTTT.

The chain uses TRBV27 and TRBJ2-7; D remains unclear. V shed 0 bases and J shed 3 bases, with 9 bases lying between them. In germline, CDR1 is MNHEY, CDR2 SMNVEV (reference sequence). The CDR3 runs to 14 residues. CDR3 coding DNA: TGTGCCAGCAGTTTATCGTCGGCAGGCTACGAGCAGTACTTC. This encodes CASSLSSAGYEQYF.

This sequence joins TRBV18 and TRBJ1-3; the D gene is possibly TRBD1 (5 bases). V lost 5 bases, J lost 6 bases, and 11 bases lay in between. The CDR3 contains 13 residues. Per germline, CDR1 KGHSH and CDR2 LQKENI. This CDR3 is CASSMGGENTIYF. The CDR3 DNA is TGTGCCAGCTCAATGGGAGGGGAAAACACCATATATTTT.

V and J are TRBV13 and TRBJ2-7; 10 positions match TRBD2. From germline, CDR1 is PRHDT and CDR2 FYEKMQ (reference sequence). The CDR3 length is 15 residues. The J segment lost 2 bases and the V segment lost 2 bases, leaving 3 bases of the junction unmatched. CDR3 DNA: TGTGCCAGCAGCTTACGGACTAGCGGCCCCTACGAGCAGTACTTC. It specifies CASSLRTSGPYEQYF.

The chain carries TRBV7-9 and TRBJ2-3; TRBD1 matches 7 bases. V was clipped by 3 bases and J by 0 bases; unmatched bases: 6. The CDR3 length is 16 residues. CDR1 and CDR2 (germline): SEHNR, FQNEAQ (reference sequence). The CDR3 region has the DNA TGTGCCAGCAGCTTTCTTTTGGGACAGAGCACAGATACGCAGTATTTT. As protein: CASSFLLGQSTDTQYF.

The CDR3 reads CASSPGTGGEKLFF. The CDR3 nucleotides read TGTGCCAGCAGCCCTGGGACAGGGGGTGAAAAACTGTTTTTT. The chain carries TRBV5-4 and TRBJ1-4; 11 bases line up with TRBD1. From germline, CDR1 is SGHNT and CDR2 YYREEE (reference sequence). V was clipped by 4 bases and J by 7 bases; unmatched bases: 3. This CDR3 contains 14 residues.

This clone was recorded once. V usage is TRBV7-9 and J usage is TRBJ1-5, with 11 bases fitting TRBD1. V lost 5 bases to trimming and J lost 1 base; unmatched junction nucleotides: 4. This CDR3 spans 16 amino acids. Germline assignment: CDR1 SEHNR and CDR2 FQNEAQ (reference sequence). The CDR3 bases are TGTGCCAGCAGCACCGGGACAGGGGGAAGCAATCAGCCCCAGCATTTT. It codes for CASSTGTGGSNQPQHF.

This clone was seen just once. The V gene is TRBV10-3, the J gene TRBJ2-1; 8 positions match TRBD1. Germline V gene sequence: CDR1 ENHRY, CDR2 SYGVKD. V dropped 8 bases and J dropped 9; count of bases not matched to a gene: 6. The CDR3 is 12 residues long. The CDR3 sequence is CAIQGAGIEQFF. CDR3 DNA sequence: TGTGCCATCCAGGGGGCGGGAATTGAGCAGTTCTTC.

The rearrangement uses TRBV30 and TRBJ2-1; 8 nucleotides match TRBD2. This CDR3 comprises 16 residues. V lost 2 bases to trimming and J lost 1 base; unmatched junction nucleotides: 7. Germline V gives CDR1 GTSNPN, CDR2 SVGIG (reference sequence). This CDR3 is CAWSHLQRESYNEQFF. CDR3 coding DNA: TGTGCCTGGAGTCATCTCCAGCGGGAGTCCTACAATGAGCAGTTCTTC.

In DNA form, the CDR3 reads TGTGCCACCAGCCTACAAGCCAGGGGGAACACTGAAGCTTTCTTT. It translates to CATSLQARGNTEAFF. The chain recombines TRBV15 with TRBJ1-1; perhaps TRBD1 as D (6 bases). Trimming shortened V by 5 bases and J by 1 base, and 14 bases separated the two germline ends. The CDR3 has 15 amino acids. Germline lookup yields CDR1 LNHNV and CDR2 YYDKDF (reference sequence). The full variable domain, in which reference TRBV15 and TRBJ1-1 provide the parts outside the CDR3, is DAMVIQNPRYQVTQFGKPVTLSCSQTLNHNVMYWYQQKSSQAPKLLFHYYDKDFNNEADTPDNFQSRRPNTSFCFLDIRSPGLGDTAMYLCATSLQARGNTEAFFGQGTRLTVV.

The V and J genes are TRBV15 and TRBJ2-7, with 7 bases lining up with TRBD2. The CDR3 consists of 15 residues. Per the germline V gene, CDR1 is LNHNV and CDR2 is YYDKDF (reference sequence). After removal of 0 bases from V and 4 bases from J, the junction contained 6 bases not matched to a gene. The CDR3 DNA is TGTGCCACCAGCAGAGATGGGGGGGGGAGGTACGAGCAGTACTTC. Residues: CATSRDGGGRYEQYF.

V and J are TRBV6-1 and TRBJ2-4, with D perhaps TRBD1 (7 bases). Per the germline V gene, CDR1 is MNHNS and CDR2 is SASEGT. The CDR3 totals 15 residues. Trimming cost V 1 base and J 7 bases, with 14 bases left between them. CDR3 bases: TGTGCCAGCAGTGAAGATAGGGGGCGGGATAACATTCAGTACTTC. Translated, it gives CASSEDRGRDNIQYF.

CDR3 DNA: TGCGCCAGCAGCTTCCCGAGGCCGACCGGGGAGCTGTTTTTT. This sequence encodes CASSFPRPTGELFF. This rearrangement joins TRBV5-1 to TRBJ2-2, with D hard to call. Germline V CDR1 and CDR2: SGHRS, YFSETQ. V was trimmed by 2 bases and J by 5 bases, leaving 10 bases between them. The CDR3 is 14 residues long.

The rearrangement links TRBV6-1 to TRBJ2-7; 8 bases are a match to TRBD1. CDR3 size: 14 residues. The ends lost 8 bases at V and 0 bases at J; junction bases unmatched: 6. Germline V CDR1 and CDR2: MNHNS, SASEGT. The CDR3 DNA follows: TGTGCCAGCCAGGCCACAGGGGGCTCCTACGAGCAGTACTTC. This gives the protein CASQATGGSYEQYF.

The gene calls are TRBV5-1 and TRBJ2-1; 9 bases are a match to TRBD2. Germline V gene lookup returns CDR1 SGHRS and CDR2 YFSETQ. The junction had 12 bases not matched to a gene; V was cut back by 4 bases and J by 4 bases. The CDR3 is 17 residues long. The CDR3: CASSRGGAGGLYNEQFF. The CDR3 region has the DNA TGCGCCAGCAGCCGCGGAGGGGCGGGGGGGCTTTACAATGAGCAGTTCTTC. The complete variable domain, with remaining parts taken from reference TRBV5-1 and TRBJ2-1, reads KAGVTQTPRYLIKTRGQQVTLSCSPISGHRSVSWYQQTPGQGLQFLFEYFSETQRNKGNFPGRFSGRQFSNSRSEMNVSTLELGDSALYLCASSRGGAGGLYNEQFFGPGTRLTVL.

The rearrangement links TRBV18 to TRBJ1-2; D remains ambiguous. The CDR3 extends over 17 amino acids. The V and J ends lost 3 bases and 1 base respectively, with 18 bases between them. Germline V CDR1 and CDR2: KGHSH, LQKENI. This chain's CDR3 is CASSPTPPTVLNYGYTF. The CDR3 DNA reads TGTGCCAGCTCACCCACCCCCCCTACAGTTCTTAACTATGGCTACACCTTC.

This clone has a handful of counts. This sequence joins TRBV5-8 and TRBJ1-2; D may be TRBD1 (6 bases). V gave up 4 bases and J gave up 6 bases, with 19 bases separating them. The CDR3 totals 15 residues. Germline lookup yields CDR1 SGHTS and CDR2 YDEGEE. The CDR3 sequence: CASSPRTDPGNGYTF. CDR3 sequence (DNA): TGTGCCAGCAGCCCAAGGACAGATCCGGGGAATGGCTACACCTTC.

The rearrangement links TRBV9 to TRBJ2-1, with a possible D match to TRBD1 (6 bases). Trimming took off 0 bases at V and 4 bases at J, with 11 bases between the two ends. The CDR3 has 15 amino acids. CDR1 is SGDLS, CDR2 YYNGEE, per germline. The CDR3 loop reads CASSVGGTKYNEQFF. The CDR3 coding sequence is TGTGCCAGCAGCGTAGGGGGGACAAAATACAATGAGCAGTTCTTC.

The J gene is TRBJ1-1, the V gene TRBV5-5, with D perhaps TRBD1 (6 bases). Trimming left V 2 bases short and J 1 base short, with 12 bases between. Looked up from germline, CDR1 is SGHKS and CDR2 is YYEKEE (reference sequence). This CDR3 is built from 15 residues. The CDR3 loop is CASSLSTGRNTEAFF. DNA of the CDR3: TGTGCCAGCAGCTTAAGTACAGGGCGGAACACTGAAGCTTTCTTT.

This clone is medium-sized by share. The chain combines TRBV2 with TRBJ2-3; D might be TRBD2 (6 bases). Germline V gives CDR1 SNHLY, CDR2 FYNNEI. The CDR3 is 15 residues long. V was shortened by 4 bases and J by 3 bases, with 14 bases between the two germline ends. The CDR3 is CASSGPQAGTDTQYF. CDR3 sequence (DNA): TGTGCCAGCAGTGGACCCCAAGCGGGTACAGATACGCAGTATTTT.

The chain uses TRBV9 and TRBJ2-5; TRBD2 matches at 11 bases. Germline V CDR1 and CDR2: SGDLS, YYNGEE. The CDR3 has 16 amino acids. The V and J ends lost 0 bases and 4 bases, in that order; junction bases with no gene match: 5. The CDR3: CASSVEGLAGRETQYF. DNA of the CDR3: TGTGCCAGCAGCGTAGAAGGACTAGCGGGTAGAGAGACCCAGTACTTC.

The chain has TRBV6-5 and TRBJ2-4, with 8 bases matching TRBD2. V dropped 6 bases and J dropped 5; count of bases not matched to a gene: 9. Looked up from germline, CDR1 is MNHEY and CDR2 is SVGAGI. This CDR3 is built from 15 residues. As DNA, the CDR3 is TGTGCCAGCAGCCTGGGACTAGGACCACAAAACATTCAGTACTTC. Translation: CASSLGLGPQNIQYF.

V usage is TRBV4-1 and J usage is TRBJ2-7; 10 nucleotides line up with TRBD2. This CDR3 spans 16 amino acids. The V gene end was trimmed by 2 bases and the J gene end by 1 base; junction bases not matched to a gene: 5. Germline V CDR1 and CDR2: MGHRA, YSYEKL. CDR3 protein: CASSQTLAGDSYEQYV. The DNA of the CDR3 is TGCGCCAGCAGCCAAACCCTAGCGGGAGATTCCTACGAGCAGTACGTC.

The V call is TRBV7-9, the J call TRBJ1-1; a weak D match, TRBD1 (5 bases). Germline V gene data show CDR1 as SEHNR and CDR2 as FQNEAQ (reference sequence). The ends were cut back, 1 base at V and 4 bases at J, with 16 bases in the middle. This CDR3 is 16 amino acids long. This chain's CDR3 is CASSLGAGFGSTEAFF. In DNA form, the CDR3 reads TGTGCCAGCAGCTTAGGCGCAGGGTTCGGGAGCACTGAAGCTTTCTTT.

This chain uses TRBV4-2 with TRBJ2-3; 7 nucleotides agree with TRBD2. Losses at the gene ends were 0 bases for V and 4 bases for J; bases not matched to a gene: 4. The germline V gene has CDR1 LGHNA and CDR2 YNFKEQ. The CDR3 runs to 15 residues. The CDR3 nucleotides are TGTGCCAGCAGCCAAGATGGGAGGGACGCAGATACGCAGTATTTT. It encodes CASSQDGRDADTQYF.